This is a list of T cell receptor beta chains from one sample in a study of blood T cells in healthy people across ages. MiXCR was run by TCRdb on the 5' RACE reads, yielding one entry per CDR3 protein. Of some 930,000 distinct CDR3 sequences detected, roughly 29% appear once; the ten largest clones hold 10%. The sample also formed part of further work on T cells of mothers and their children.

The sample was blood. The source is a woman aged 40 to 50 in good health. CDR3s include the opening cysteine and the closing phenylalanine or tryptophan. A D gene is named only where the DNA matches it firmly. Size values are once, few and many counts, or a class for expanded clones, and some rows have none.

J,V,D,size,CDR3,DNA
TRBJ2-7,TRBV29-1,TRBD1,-,CSAGTGDFYEQYF,TGCAGCGCCGGGACAGGAGATTTCTACGAGCAGTACTTC
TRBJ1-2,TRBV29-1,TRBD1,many,CSVEFPAGGAELGYTF,TGCAGCGTTGAATTCCCGGCAGGGGGCGCCGAATTGGGCTACACCTTC
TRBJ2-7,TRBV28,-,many,CASSYTGPYEQYF,TGTGCCAGCAGCTATACAGGGCCCTACGAGCAGTACTTC
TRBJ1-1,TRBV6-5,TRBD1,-,CASRGPGQGPAFF,TGTGCCAGCAGAGGCCCGGGACAGGGCCCAGCTTTCTTT
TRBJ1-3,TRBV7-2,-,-,CASSFVGTDTIYF,TGTGCCAGCAGCTTTGTAGGGACGGACACCATATATTTT
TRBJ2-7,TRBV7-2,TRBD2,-,CASSFPLGGEGYNEQYF,TGTGCCAGCAGCTTTCCCCTTGGAGGGGAGGGGTACAATGAGCAGTACTTC
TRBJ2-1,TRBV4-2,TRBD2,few,CASSHRAGGVSNEQFF,TGTGCCAGCAGCCATAGAGCGGGGGGGGTCTCCAATGAGCAGTTCTTC
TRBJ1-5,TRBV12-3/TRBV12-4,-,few,CASSYRRGGSNQPQHF,TGTGCCAGCAGCTATAGACGCGGGGGTAGCAATCAGCCCCAGCATTTT
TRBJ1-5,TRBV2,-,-,CASRKGEGQPQHF,TGTGCCAGCAGAAAGGGGGAAGGTCAGCCCCAGCATTTT
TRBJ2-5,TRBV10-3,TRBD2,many,CAISAPTSGGFGETQYF,TGTGCCATCAGTGCCCCGACTAGCGGGGGGTTCGGGGAGACCCAGTACTTC
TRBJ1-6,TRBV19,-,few,CASRILQRHNSPLHF,TGTGCCAGTAGGATCCTACAGAGGCATAATTCACCCCTCCACTTT
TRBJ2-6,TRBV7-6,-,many,CASSTRTANSSGANVLTF,TGTGCCAGCAGCACCCGGACAGCTAATTCCTCTGGGGCCAACGTCCTGACTTTC
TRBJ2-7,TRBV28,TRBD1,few,CASGRRGRRDEQYF,TGTGCCAGCGGCCGCAGGGGGCGCAGGGACGAGCAGTACTTC
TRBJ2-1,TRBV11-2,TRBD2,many,CASSRTSGGAYEQFF,TGTGCCAGCAGCCGGACTAGCGGGGGGGCGTATGAGCAGTTCTTC
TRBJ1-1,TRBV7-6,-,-,CASSLVSRGGHTEAFF,TGTGCCAGCAGCCTCGTTTCAAGGGGAGGGCACACTGAAGCTTTCTTT
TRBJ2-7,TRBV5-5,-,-,CASSLQTTDEQYF,TGTGCCAGCAGCTTACAGACGACGGACGAGCAGTACTTC
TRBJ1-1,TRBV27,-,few,CASYPRLAVNTEAFF,TGTGCCAGCTACCCCCGGTTGGCGGTGAACACTGAAGCTTTCTTT
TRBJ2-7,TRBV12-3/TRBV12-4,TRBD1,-,CASSTGDRGHIYEQYF,TGTGCCAGCAGTACCGGGGACAGGGGGCATATCTACGAGCAGTACTTC
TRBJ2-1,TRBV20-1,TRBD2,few,CSASSSRDYFGEQFF,TGCAGTGCTTCCAGTTCCCGGGACTACTTTGGTGAGCAGTTCTTC
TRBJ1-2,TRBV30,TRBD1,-,CAWIKDNRGHGYTF,TGTGCCTGGATTAAGGATAACAGGGGGCATGGCTACACCTTC
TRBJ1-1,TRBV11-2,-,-,CASSHRVRDTEAFF,TGTGCCAGCAGCCACAGGGTAAGGGACACTGAAGCTTTCTTT
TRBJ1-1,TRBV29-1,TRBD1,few,CSVRADRATEAFF,TGCAGCGTCAGAGCCGACAGGGCCACTGAAGCTTTCTTT